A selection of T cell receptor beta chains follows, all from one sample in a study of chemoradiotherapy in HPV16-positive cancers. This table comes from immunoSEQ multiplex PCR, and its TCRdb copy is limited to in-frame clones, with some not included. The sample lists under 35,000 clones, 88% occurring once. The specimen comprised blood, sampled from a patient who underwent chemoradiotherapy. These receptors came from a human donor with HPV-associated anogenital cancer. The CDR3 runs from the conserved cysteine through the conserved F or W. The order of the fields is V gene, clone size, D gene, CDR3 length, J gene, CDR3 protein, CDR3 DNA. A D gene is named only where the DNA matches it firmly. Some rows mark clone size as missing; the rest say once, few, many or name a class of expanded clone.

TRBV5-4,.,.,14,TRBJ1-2,CASSPSRVGEGYTF,TGTGCCAGCAGCCCATCCAGGGTTGGTGAGGGCTACACCTTC
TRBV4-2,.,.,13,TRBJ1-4,CASRGWDDEKLFF,TGTGCCAGCAGAGGCTGGGATGATGAAAAACTGTTTTTT
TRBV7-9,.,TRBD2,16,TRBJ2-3,CASSSATSAITDTQYF,TGTGCCAGCAGCTCAGCGACTAGCGCCATTACAGATACGCAGTATTTT
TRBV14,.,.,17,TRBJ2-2,CASSQELGLGGSGELFF,TGTGCCAGCAGCCAAGAATTAGGGCTAGGAGGGTCCGGGGAGCTGTTTTTT
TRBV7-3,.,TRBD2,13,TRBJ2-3,CASGAGAGDTQYF,TGTGCCAGCGGAGCGGGGGCGGGAGATACGCAGTATTTT
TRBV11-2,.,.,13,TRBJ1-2,CASSLGANYGYTF,TGTGCCAGCAGCTTAGGGGCTAACTATGGCTACACCTTC
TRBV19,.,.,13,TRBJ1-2,CASSVQGNYGYTF,TGTGCCAGTAGTGTGCAGGGGAACTATGGCTACACCTTC
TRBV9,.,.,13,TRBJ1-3,CANRRDSGNTIYF,TGTGCCAATAGGAGAGATTCTGGAAACACCATATATTTT
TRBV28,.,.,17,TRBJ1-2,CASSFLASTTYNYGYTF,TGTGCCAGCAGTTTTCTCGCGTCAACTACTTATAACTATGGCTACACCTTC
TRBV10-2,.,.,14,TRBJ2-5,CASSEPRLQETQYF,TGCGCCAGCAGTGAGCCGAGGTTACAAGAGACCCAGTACTTC
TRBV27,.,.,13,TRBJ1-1,CASSWAPKTEAFF,TGTGCCAGCAGCTGGGCACCCAAGACTGAAGCTTTCTTT
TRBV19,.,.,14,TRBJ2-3,CASNKAWGQDTQYF,TGTGCCAGTAACAAGGCTTGGGGGCAAGATACGCAGTATTTT
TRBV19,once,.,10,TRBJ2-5,CASGGGTQYF,TGTGCCAGTGGGGGCGGGACCCAGTACTTC
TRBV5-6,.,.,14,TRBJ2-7,CASSPSTTSYEQYF,TGTGCCAGCAGCCCCTCGACTACCTCCTACGAGCAGTACTTC
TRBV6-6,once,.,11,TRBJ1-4,CASTGAGPLFF,TGTGCCAGCACAGGGGCGGGACCCCTGTTTTTT
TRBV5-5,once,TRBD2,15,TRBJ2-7,CASSSGLVISYEQYF,TGTGCCAGCAGCTCCGGACTAGTAATATCGTACGAGCAGTACTTC
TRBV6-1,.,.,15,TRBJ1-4,CASSDGQTFNEKLFF,TGTGCCAGCAGTGACGGGCAGACCTTTAATGAAAAACTGTTTTTT
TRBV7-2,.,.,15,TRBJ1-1,CASSLVGGVDTEAFF,TGTGCCAGCAGCCTCGTAGGGGGTGTCGACACTGAAGCTTTCTTT
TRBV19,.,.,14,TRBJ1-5,CASSRGAGNQPQHF,TGTGCCAGTAGTAGAGGGGCGGGGAATCAGCCCCAGCATTTT
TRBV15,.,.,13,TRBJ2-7,CATSGSRINEQYF,TGTGCCACCAGCGGGAGTAGAATTAACGAGCAGTACTTC
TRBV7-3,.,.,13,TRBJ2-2,CASSIQGTGELFF,TGTGCCAGCAGCATCCAGGGGACCGGGGAGCTGTTTTTT
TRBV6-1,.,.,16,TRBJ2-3,CASSGGGFRAGTAQYF,TGTGCCAGCAGTGGGGGAGGATTTCGGGCGGGGACGGCGCAGTATTTT
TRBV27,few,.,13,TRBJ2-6,CASSLSGANVLTF,TGTGCCAGCAGTTTATCTGGGGCCAACGTCCTGACTTTC
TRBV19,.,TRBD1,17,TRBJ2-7,CASSIRAATGATYEQYF,TGTGCCAGTAGTATACGAGCCGCGACAGGGGCTACCTACGAGCAGTACTTC
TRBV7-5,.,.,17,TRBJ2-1,CARRDSNDDMFYNEQFF,TGTGCCAGAAGGGATTCGAACGACGACATGTTTTACAATGAGCAGTTCTTC
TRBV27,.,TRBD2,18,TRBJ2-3,CASRTSGWQPTSTDTQYF,TGTGCCAGCAGGACTAGCGGGTGGCAGCCGACAAGCACAGATACGCAGTATTTT
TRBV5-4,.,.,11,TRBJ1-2,CASSLGLFDTF,TGTGCCAGCAGCCTGGGGCTTTTTGACACCTTC
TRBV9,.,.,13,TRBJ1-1,CASSVGSNTEAFF,TGTGCCAGCAGCGTAGGTTCGAACACTGAAGCTTTCTTT
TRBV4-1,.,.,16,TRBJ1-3,CASSQGRPTSGNTIYF,TGCGCCAGCAGCCAGGGACGGCCGACCTCTGGAAACACCATATATTTT
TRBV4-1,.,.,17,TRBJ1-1,CASSQVDLGFMNTEAFF,TGCGCCAGCAGCCAAGTGGACCTGGGATTCATGAACACTGAAGCTTTCTTT
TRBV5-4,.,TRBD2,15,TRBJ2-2,CASSLKGLASGELFF,TGTGCCAGCAGCTTAAAGGGACTAGCTTCCGGGGAGCTGTTTTTT
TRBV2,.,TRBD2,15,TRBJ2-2,CASSSQTSLAGELFF,TGTGCCAGCAGTAGTCAGACTAGCCTCGCCGGGGAGCTGTTTTTT
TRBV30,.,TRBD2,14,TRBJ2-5,CAWTGGGAWETQYF,TGTGCCTGGACTGGCGGGGGGGCATGGGAGACCCAGTACTTC
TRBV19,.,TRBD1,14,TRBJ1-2,CASRWTGANYGYTF,TGTGCCAGTAGGTGGACAGGGGCTAACTATGGCTACACCTTC
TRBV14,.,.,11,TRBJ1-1,CASSLQGRAFF,TGTGCCAGCAGCCTTCAAGGGCGAGCTTTCTTT
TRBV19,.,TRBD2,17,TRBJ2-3,CASSMGTSGSTSDTQYF,TGTGCCAGTAGTATGGGGACTAGCGGGAGCACATCGGATACGCAGTATTTT
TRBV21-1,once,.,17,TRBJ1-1,CASSKLRLLGINTEAFF,TGTGCCAGCAGCAAACTAAGACTCCTCGGGATAAACACTGAAGCTTTCTTT
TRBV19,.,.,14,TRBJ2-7,CASSISGESYEQYF,TGTGCCAGTAGTATCTCTGGAGAGTCCTACGAGCAGTACTTC
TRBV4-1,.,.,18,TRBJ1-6,CASSQESRFSSYNSPLHF,TGCGCCAGCAGCCAGGAATCCCGCTTTAGCTCCTATAATTCACCCCTCCACTTT
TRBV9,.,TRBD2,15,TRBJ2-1,CASSPGTSGEDKQFF,TGTGCCAGCAGCCCTGGGACTAGTGGGGAGGATAAGCAGTTCTTC
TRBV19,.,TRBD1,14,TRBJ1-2,CASSIFAGGFGYTF,TGTGCCAGTAGTATCTTTGCAGGGGGCTTTGGCTACACCTTC
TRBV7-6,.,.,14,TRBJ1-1,CASSFSRGGSEAFF,TGTGCCAGCAGCTTTTCCCGGGGAGGATCTGAAGCTTTCTTT
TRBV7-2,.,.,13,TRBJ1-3,CASSSGVGNTIYF,TGTGCCAGCAGCTCAGGGGTTGGAAACACCATATATTTT
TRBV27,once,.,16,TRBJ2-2,CASSISGPTDTGELFF,TGTGCCAGCAGTATATCCGGGCCGACCGACACCGGGGAGCTGTTTTTT
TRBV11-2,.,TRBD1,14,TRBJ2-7,CASSLQGQGYEQYF,TGTGCCAGCAGCCTCCAGGGACAGGGCTACGAGCAGTACTTC
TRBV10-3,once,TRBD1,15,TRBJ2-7,CAISNPGQGGLKQYF,TGTGCCATCAGTAATCCGGGACAGGGCGGGTTGAAGCAGTACTTC
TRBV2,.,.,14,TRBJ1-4,CASTPGQRGEKLFF,TGTGCCAGCACCCCGGGACAACGGGGGGAAAAACTGTTTTTT
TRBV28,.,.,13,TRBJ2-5,CASRLGLWETQYF,TGTGCCAGCCGGCTGGGTCTGTGGGAGACCCAGTACTTC
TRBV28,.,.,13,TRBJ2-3,CASSRDIQDTQYF,TGTGCCAGCAGTCGGGACATTCAAGATACGCAGTATTTT
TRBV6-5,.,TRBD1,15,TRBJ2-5,CASSSSHRGQETQYF,TGTGCCAGCAGTTCCTCCCACAGGGGTCAAGAGACCCAGTACTTC
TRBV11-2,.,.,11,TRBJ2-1,CASRPKNEQFF,TGTGCCAGCAGACCTAAGAATGAGCAGTTCTTC
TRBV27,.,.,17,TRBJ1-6,CASSPTLTGSYNSPLHF,TGTGCCAGCAGCCCCACATTAACGGGCTCCTATAATTCACCCCTCCACTTT
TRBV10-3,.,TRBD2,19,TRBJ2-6,CAISPRGGSLLSGANVLTF,TGTGCCATCAGCCCCCGGGGGGGGTCCCTCCTCTCTGGGGCCAACGTCCTGACTTTC
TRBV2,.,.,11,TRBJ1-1,CASSADTEAFF,TGTGCCAGCAGTGCGGACACTGAAGCTTTCTTT
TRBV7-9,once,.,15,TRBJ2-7,CASSQGPGRTLEQYF,TGTGCCAGCAGCCAAGGCCCGGGGAGGACCCTCGAGCAGTACTTC
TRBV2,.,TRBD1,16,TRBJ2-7,CASSESTGPTTYEQYF,TGTGCCAGCAGTGAATCGACAGGGCCCACCACCTACGAGCAGTACTTC